This T cell receptor (beta chain) was recorded in a study of T cells in Graves' hyperthyroidism and ophthalmopathy. The overall study: Peripheral blood was drawn at first diagnosis, prior to all treatment.

There were TCR beta CDR3 regions amplified from RNA transcripts. Carried out on the TCR CDR3, a first-round RT-PCR used the HTBI primer set. One entry per CDR3 protein, called by TCRdb with MiXCR from the multiplex PCR reads. The sample includes hundreds of thousands of distinct CDR3 sequences, approximately 19% of them seen just once. V was pared by 2 bases and J by 4 bases, with 7 bases of the junction left unmatched. From germline, CDR1 is MNHEY and CDR2 SMNVEV (reference sequence). The CDR3 is 16 amino acids. With respect to this clonotype: Its antigen is not identified.

General study points: By a 13 V-J model, ophthalmopathy was set apart from stable hyperthyroidism.

For ophthalmopathy patients, the Clinical Activity Score was at least 3 and the NOSPECS grade at least 4; duration was under 3 months. The J gene is TRBJ2-1, the V gene TRBV27, with TRBD1 matching 8 bases. Material for sequencing was blood. This clonotype originated in a man aged 45-65 years with Graves' ophthalmopathy. Written as DNA, the CDR3 is TGTGCCAGCAGTTTAACTACAGGGGGGCCTTACAATGAGCAGTTCTTC. Its translation: CASSLTTGGPYNEQFF.